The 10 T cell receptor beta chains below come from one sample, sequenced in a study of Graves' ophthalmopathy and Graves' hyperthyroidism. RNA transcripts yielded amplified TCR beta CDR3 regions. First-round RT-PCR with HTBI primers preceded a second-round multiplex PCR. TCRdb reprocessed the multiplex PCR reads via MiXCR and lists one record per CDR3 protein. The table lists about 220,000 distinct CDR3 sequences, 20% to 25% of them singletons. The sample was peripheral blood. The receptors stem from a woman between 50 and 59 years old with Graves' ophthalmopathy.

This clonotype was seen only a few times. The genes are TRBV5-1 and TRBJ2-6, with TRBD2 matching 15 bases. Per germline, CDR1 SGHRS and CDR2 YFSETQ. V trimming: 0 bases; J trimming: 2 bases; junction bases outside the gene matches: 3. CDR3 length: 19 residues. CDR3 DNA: TGCGCCAGCAGCTTGGCCGGACTAGCGGGAGGGACTGGGGCCAACGTCCTGACTTTC. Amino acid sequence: CASSLAGLAGGTGANVLTF.

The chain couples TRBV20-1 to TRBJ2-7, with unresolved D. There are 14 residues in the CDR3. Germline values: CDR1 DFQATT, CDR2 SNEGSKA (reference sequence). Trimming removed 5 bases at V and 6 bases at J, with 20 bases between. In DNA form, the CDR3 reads TGCAGTGCTCCAATTGAACGGGCCCTTCCCGAGCAGTACTTC. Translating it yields CSAPIERALPEQYF.

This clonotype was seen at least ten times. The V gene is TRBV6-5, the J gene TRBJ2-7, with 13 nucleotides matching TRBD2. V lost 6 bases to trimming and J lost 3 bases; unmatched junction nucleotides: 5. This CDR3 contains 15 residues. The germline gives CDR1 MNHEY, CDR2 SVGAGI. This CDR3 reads CASRALAGGNYEQYF. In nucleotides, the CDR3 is TGTGCCAGCAGAGCACTAGCGGGAGGGAACTACGAGCAGTACTTC.

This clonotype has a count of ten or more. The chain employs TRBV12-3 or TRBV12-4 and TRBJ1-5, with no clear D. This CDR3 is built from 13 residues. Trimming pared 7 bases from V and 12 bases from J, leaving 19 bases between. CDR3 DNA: TGTGCCAGCACCTCGATCCTCGCTAGGCGCCAGCATTTT. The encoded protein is CASTSILARRQHF.

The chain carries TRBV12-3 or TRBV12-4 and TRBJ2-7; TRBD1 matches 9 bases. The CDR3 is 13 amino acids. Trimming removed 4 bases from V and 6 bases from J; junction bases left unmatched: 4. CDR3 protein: CASSSGTGREQYF. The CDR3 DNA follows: TGTGCCAGCAGTTCGGGGACAGGGCGCGAGCAGTACTTC.

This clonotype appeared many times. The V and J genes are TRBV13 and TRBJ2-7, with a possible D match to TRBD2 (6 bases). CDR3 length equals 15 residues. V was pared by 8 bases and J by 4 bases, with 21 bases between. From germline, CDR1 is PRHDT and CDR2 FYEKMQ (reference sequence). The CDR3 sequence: CASSLMGGSNYEQYF. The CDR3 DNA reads TGTGCCAGCTCCCTGATGGGGGGATCTAATTACGAGCAGTACTTC.

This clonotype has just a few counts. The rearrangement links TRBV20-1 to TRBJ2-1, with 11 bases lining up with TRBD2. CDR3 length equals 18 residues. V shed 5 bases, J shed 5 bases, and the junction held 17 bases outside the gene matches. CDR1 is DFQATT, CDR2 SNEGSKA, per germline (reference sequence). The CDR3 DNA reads TGCAGTGCTGACACTTACTTAGCGGGAGGGCAGCAGAACAATGAGCAGTTCTTC. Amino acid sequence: CSADTYLAGGQQNNEQFF.

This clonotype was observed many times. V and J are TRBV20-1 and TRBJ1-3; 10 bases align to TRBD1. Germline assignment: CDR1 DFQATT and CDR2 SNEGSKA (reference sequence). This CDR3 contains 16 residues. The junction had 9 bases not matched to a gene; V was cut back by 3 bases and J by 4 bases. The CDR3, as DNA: TGCAGTGCTAGTGAGTCCGGGACAGGGGACGGAAACACCATATATTTT. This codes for CSASESGTGDGNTIYF.

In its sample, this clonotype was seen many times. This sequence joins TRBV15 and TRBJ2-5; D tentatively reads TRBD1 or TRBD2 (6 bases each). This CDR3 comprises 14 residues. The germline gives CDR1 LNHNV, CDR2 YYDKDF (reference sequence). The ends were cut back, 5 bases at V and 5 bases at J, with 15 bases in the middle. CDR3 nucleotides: TGTGCCACCAGCCTCGGGGGCGATTCGGAGACCCAGTACTTC. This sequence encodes CATSLGGDSETQYF.

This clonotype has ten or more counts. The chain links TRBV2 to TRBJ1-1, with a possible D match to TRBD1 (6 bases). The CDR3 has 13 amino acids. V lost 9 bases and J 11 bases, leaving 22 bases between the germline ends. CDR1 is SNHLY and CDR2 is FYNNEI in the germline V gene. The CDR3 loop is CASHRDPALGAFF. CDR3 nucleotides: TGTGCCAGTCACAGGGATCCAGCGCTGGGGGCTTTCTTT. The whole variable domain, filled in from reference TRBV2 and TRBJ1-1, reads EPEVTQTPSHQVTQMGQEVILRCVPISNHLYFYWYRQILGQKVEFLVSFYNNEISEKSEIFDDQFSVERPDGSNFTLKIRSTKLEDSAMYFCASHRDPALGAFFGQGTRLTVV.